The 5 T cell receptor beta chains in this list originate from one sample, sequenced in a study of CD8 T cells in Susac syndrome. Random hexamers were used to reverse transcribe an amount of roughly 0.5 to 1 ug RNA. TCRdb recomputed calls from the immunoSEQ multiplex PCR reads with MiXCR, one row per CDR3 protein. Counted here are 95,000 to 150,000 distinct CDR3 sequences, roughly 94% occurring once; the ten biggest clones make up 0.25% to 0.3%. The sequenced sample consisted of CD8+ T cells from PBMCs. Receptor source: a human donor with Susac syndrome.

The chain joins TRBV7-9 to TRBJ2-7; either TRBD1 or TRBD2 may supply D (7 bases each). Germline loops: CDR1 SEHNR, CDR2 FQNEAQ (reference sequence). This CDR3 has 13 residues. V shed 7 bases and J shed 6 bases, with 16 bases lying between them. The CDR3 region is CASTPAGQLEQYF. CDR3 in DNA: TGTGCCAGCACCCCAGCGGGACAGCTCGAGCAGTACTTC.

This clonotype was recorded only once. One end of the junction does not line up with germline, which may come from a read error. The J gene is TRBJ2-7, the V gene TRBV6-5; D may be TRBD2 (5 bases). The germline CDR1 and CDR2 sequences are MNHEY and SVGAGI. CDR3 length equals 14 residues. The CDR3 is CASGYGETFYEQYF. DNA for the CDR3: TGTGCCAGCGGTTATGGGGAGACTTTCTACGAGCAGTACTTC.

This chain connects TRBV24-1 to TRBJ2-3; TRBD1 matches 7 bases. The CDR3 runs to 14 residues. CDR1 is KGHDR, CDR2 SFDVKD, per germline. Losses at the gene ends were 2 bases for V and 6 bases for J; bases not matched to a gene: 4. As DNA, the CDR3 is TGTGCCACCAGTGATTGGACAGGCGGGGATACGCAGTATTTT. Translated: CATSDWTGGDTQYF.

The chain combines TRBV21-1 with TRBJ1-6. TRBV21-1 constitutes a pseudogene. This CDR3 region has 17 residues. The CDR3 coding sequence is TGTGCCAGCAGCAATCTGATGCGGCTCCACCCGCATATCCCCCTCCACTTT. It yields the protein CASSNLMRLHPHIPLHF.

This chain connects TRBV7-2 to TRBJ2-7; no reliable D call. The CDR3 consists of 14 residues. CDR1 is SGHTA and CDR2 is FQGNSA in the germline V gene. V shed 2 bases and J shed 2 bases, with 10 bases lying between them. The CDR3: CASSLIPATYEQYF. DNA of the CDR3: TGTGCCAGCAGCTTAATCCCAGCCACCTACGAGCAGTACTTC.